This T cell receptor (beta chain) stems from a study of T cell responses to AZD1222 COVID-19 vaccine. Study outcomes and limitations: Clonal diversity was possibly underestimated; the donors were predominantly white British and more often female.

A note on this clone: Its antigen is not identified.

TCRdb's table, derived via immunoSEQ multiplex PCR, lists solely in-frame clones and lacks some. The repertoire includes about 120,000 clones, about 90% of them detected once, and around 1.7% sits in the top ten. Trimming took 4 bases from V and 2 from J; bases not matched to a gene: 4. The CDR3 spans 13 residues. Germline V gene data show CDR1 as GTSNPN and CDR2 as SVGIG (reference sequence). The TCR originated in an adult in good health. The starting material was peripheral blood, obtained on day 0 of AZD1222 vaccination. The chain recombines TRBV30 with TRBJ1-2, with 7 bases fitting TRBD1. The CDR3 sequence: CAWNIQGNYGYTF. In DNA, the CDR3 is TGTGCCTGGAACATACAGGGGAACTATGGCTACACCTTC.